These 19 T cell receptor beta chains share one sample of origin, sequenced in a study of blood T cell repertoires in COVID-19. Using immunoSEQ multiplex PCR, the repertoire was profiled, and TCRdb retains in-frame clones only, with some absent. Of 40,000 or so clones in the sample, 70% to 85% were seen once. The sequencing sample was made of peripheral blood. Source of these receptors: a human donor with acute or convalescent COVID-19. The donor label of this sample is uncertain.

This clone came up once. The rearrangement joins TRBV19 to TRBJ1-6; D may be TRBD1 (6 bases). Germline V CDR1 and CDR2: LNHDA, SQIVND (reference sequence). The CDR3 runs to 14 residues. The V and J ends lost 9 bases and 8 bases respectively, with 17 bases between them. The DNA for the CDR3 is TGTGCCAGCCGGCCTCAGGGGTGGGATTCACCCCTCCACTTT. Its translation: CASRPQGWDSPLHF.

The rearrangement uses TRBV18 and TRBJ2-7; TRBD2 matches at 11 bases. This CDR3 has 17 residues. The trim removed 3 bases at V and 7 bases at J, leaving 14 bases unmatched. From germline, CDR1 is KGHSH and CDR2 LQKENI. Here the CDR3 DNA reads TGTGCCAGCTCACCGAGAACTCTTAGCGGGGGGGCGGGAGAGCAGTACTTC. The encoded protein is CASSPRTLSGGAGEQYF.

J is TRBJ2-3 and V is TRBV7-9, with D possibly matching TRBD2 (5 bases). The ends were cut back, 1 base at V and 3 bases at J, with 14 bases in the middle. CDR1 SEHNR and CDR2 FQNEAQ come from the germline V gene (reference sequence). The CDR3 spans 16 residues. The CDR3 here is CASSLGDFSGTDTQYF. The CDR3 nucleotides read TGTGCCAGCAGCTTAGGTGACTTTTCGGGAACAGATACGCAGTATTTT.

The V gene is TRBV5-1, the J gene TRBJ1-5; D may be TRBD1 (5 bases). This CDR3 is built from 15 residues. Germline V lookup: CDR1 SGHRS, CDR2 YFSETQ. The V end lost 0 bases, the J end lost 3 bases, and 10 bases lay between the germline ends. The CDR3 region has the DNA TGCGCCAGCAGCTTGGAGGCAGGGATCAATCAGCCCCAGCATTTT. The encoded protein is CASSLEAGINQPQHF.

The chain is built from TRBV27 and TRBJ2-7; D unresolved. V lost 5 bases to trimming and J lost 4 bases, with 15 bases between them. Germline V gene sequence: CDR1 MNHEY, CDR2 SMNVEV (reference sequence). CDR3 length: 14 amino acids. CDR3: CASSPSGGGYEQYF. The CDR3 DNA sequence: TGTGCCAGCAGTCCCTCCGGCGGCGGTTACGAGCAGTACTTC.

The V and J genes are TRBV3-1 (or the pseudogene TRBV3-2) and TRBJ2-1; perhaps TRBD2 as D (5 bases). The CDR3 has 14 amino acids. Trimming left V 0 bases short and J 8 bases short, with 11 bases between. Germline loops: CDR1 LGHDT, CDR2 YNNKEL (reference sequence). The CDR3 protein is CASSQEGFGDEQFF. The CDR3 nucleotides are TGTGCCAGCAGCCAAGAAGGGTTCGGGGATGAGCAGTTCTTC.

The chain employs TRBV5-1 and TRBJ2-1; 11 bases map to TRBD2. The trim removed 0 bases at V and 4 bases at J, leaving 6 bases unmatched. The germline V gene encodes CDR1 SGHRS and CDR2 YFSETQ. The CDR3 spans 17 residues. CDR3 protein: CASSLGSGRALYNEQFF. CDR3 bases: TGCGCCAGCAGCTTGGGTAGCGGGAGGGCCCTTTACAATGAGCAGTTCTTC.

The chain uses TRBV5-6 and TRBJ2-5; D is possibly TRBD2 (5 bases). Per the germline V gene, CDR1 is SGHDT and CDR2 is YYEEEE. The germline V and J ends were trimmed by 0 bases and 5 bases, with 17 bases remaining between them. This CDR3 spans 16 amino acids. CDR3 sequence reads: CASSLGMVGSSETQYF. CDR3 DNA sequence: TGTGCCAGCAGCTTGGGGATGGTGGGGAGTTCGGAGACCCAGTACTTC.

This chain joins TRBV5-1 and TRBJ1-1; TRBD1 aligns across 7 bases. The CDR3 sequence is 12 residues long. Trimming removed 0 bases from V and 12 bases from J; junction bases left unmatched: 5. Germline-derived CDR1 and CDR2 are SGHRS and YFSETQ. In DNA form, the CDR3 reads TGCGCCAGCAGCTTGGGACAGGGTTCTTCTTTCTTT. This gives the protein CASSLGQGSSFF.

The chain joins TRBV28 to TRBJ1-3; a weak D match, TRBD1 (6 bases). The germline V and J ends were trimmed by 2 bases and 1 base, with 12 bases remaining between them. The CDR3 spans 16 residues. The germline V gene encodes CDR1 MDHEN and CDR2 SYDVKM. Here the CDR3 reads CASSLVGGTSGNTIYF. CDR3 coding DNA: TGTGCCAGCAGTTTAGTTGGGGGCACATCTGGAAACACCATATATTTT.

The V and J genes are TRBV11-3 and TRBJ2-1; 9 bases fit TRBD1. Per the germline V gene, CDR1 is SGHNT and CDR2 is YENEEA. Trimming cost V 6 bases and J 4 bases; bases outside gene matches: 7. The CDR3 has 15 residues. The chain's CDR3 is CASSPGTGSYNEQFF. CDR3 DNA sequence: TGTGCCAGCAGTCCCGGGACAGGGAGTTACAATGAGCAGTTCTTC.

The chain uses TRBV6-6 and TRBJ2-7; TRBD2 agrees at 10 bases. Germline CDR1 is MNHNY and CDR2 is SVGAGI (reference sequence). The CDR3 runs 14 residues. Losses at the gene ends were 5 bases for V and 4 bases for J; bases not matched to a gene: 5. This chain's CDR3 is CASSTPGLAYEQYF. The CDR3 coding sequence is TGTGCCAGCAGTACGCCGGGACTAGCGTACGAGCAGTACTTC.

The chain is built from TRBV28 and TRBJ1-3; D unresolved. V was pared by 5 bases and J by 4 bases, with 9 bases between. The CDR3 runs to 13 residues. Germline V lookup: CDR1 MDHEN, CDR2 SYDVKM. In DNA, the CDR3 is TGTGCCAGCAGTGGGCCAAGGGGAAACACCATATATTTT. It encodes CASSGPRGNTIYF. Together with reference TRBV28 and TRBJ1-3, the CDR3 gives the full variable domain: DVKVTQSSRYLVKRTGEKVFLECVQDMDHENMFWYRQDPGLGLRLIYFSYDVKMKEKGDIPEGYSVSREKKERFSLILESASTNQTSMYLCASSGPRGNTIYFGEGSWLTVV.

The chain carries TRBV9 and TRBJ2-1; possibly TRBD2 for D (5 bases). This CDR3 contains 17 residues. Trimming cost V 5 bases and J 3 bases, with 21 bases left between them. CDR1 SGDLS and CDR2 YYNGEE come from the germline V gene. Here the CDR3 reads CASSRGVGGDYYNEQFF. The CDR3 coding sequence is TGTGCCAGCAGTAGAGGTGTGGGTGGCGACTACTACAATGAGCAGTTCTTC.

This clone showed up just once. V gene TRBV29-1 combines with J gene TRBJ1-1; 8 nucleotides agree with TRBD1. V lost 6 bases, J lost 6 bases, and 3 bases stayed unmatched. Germline CDR1 SQVTM, CDR2 ANQGSEA. The length of the CDR3 is 11 residues. The CDR3 region has the DNA TGCAGCGTGGGGACAGGTTCTGAAGCTTTCTTT. It codes for CSVGTGSEAFF.

The V call is TRBV18, the J call TRBJ1-3; no clear D gene. V was trimmed by 3 bases and J by 0 bases, leaving 12 bases between them. The CDR3 totals 16 residues. Germline CDR1 KGHSH, CDR2 LQKENI. CDR3: CASSPAGSNSGNTIYF. For the CDR3, the DNA is TGTGCCAGCTCACCCGCGGGTTCAAACTCTGGAAACACCATATATTTT.

This chain connects TRBV18 to TRBJ2-7; 9 nucleotides agree with TRBD1. This CDR3 is built from 15 residues. Germline CDR1 and CDR2: KGHSH and LQKENI. J gave up 5 bases and V 3 bases, and 8 bases lay outside the gene matches. The CDR3 coding sequence is TGTGCCAGCTCACCCACAGGGGGCGTGGGGAACGAGCAGTACTTC. Its translation: CASSPTGGVGNEQYF.

The J gene is TRBJ1-1, the V gene TRBV7-9; D possibly corresponds to TRBD1 (5 bases). CDR1 and CDR2 from the germline V gene are SEHNR and FQNEAQ (reference sequence). V dropped 5 bases and J dropped 5 bases, with 12 bases sitting between them. The CDR3 sequence is 13 residues long. The CDR3 sequence is CASSPEGRTEAFF. For the CDR3, the DNA is TGTGCCAGCAGCCCGGAGGGGCGTACTGAAGCTTTCTTT.

The rearrangement uses TRBV5-1 and TRBJ2-7; TRBD1 matches 9 bases. The CDR3 runs 15 residues. V dropped 4 bases and J dropped 2; count of bases not matched to a gene: 7. The germline V gene has CDR1 SGHRS and CDR2 YFSETQ. The CDR3 DNA follows: TGCGCCAGCAGCGGGGGGACAGGGAGGCCCTACGAGCAGTACTTC. This gives the protein CASSGGTGRPYEQYF.